This T cell receptor beta chain was sequenced in a study of blood T cell repertoires in COVID-19. Study information: The origin of the acute and convalescent COVID-19 samples was the United States, Italy and Spain. PBMCs, B-cell-depleted T cells, or T cells were the source of the cDNA or gDNA that made up the material.

Germline V gene sequence: CDR1 SGHRS, CDR2 YFSETQ. V lost 4 bases to trimming and J lost 5 bases; unmatched junction nucleotides: 5. The CDR3 contains 14 residues. In the original processing: Reference gene primer amplification yielded estimated nucleated cell counts. TCRdb keeps only in-frame clones here, not all; method: immunoSEQ multiplex PCR. The D gene and trimming were derived from the DNA, and the V and J assignments and clone size from that table. The data show about 250,000 clones, roughly 80% seen once. Sequences were obtained from peripheral blood. The chain carries TRBV5-1 and TRBJ2-1; the match to TRBD2 covers 8 bases. This clonotype was obtained from a woman aged 55-70 years with active or convalescent COVID-19. The CDR3 DNA sequence: TGCGCCAGCAGCCCGAGCGGGGGAAACAATGAGCAGTTCTTC. It encodes CASSPSGGNNEQFF.